This TCR beta chain is from a study of control samples from healthy donors and cancer patients. The repertoire was sequenced with immunoSEQ multiplex PCR; TCRdb's copy has only in-frame clones and lacks some. The sample holds about 130,000 clones, more than 85% seen once. This CDR3 is built from 15 residues. Germline CDR1 MNHEY, CDR2 SMNVEV (reference sequence). Trimming left V 1 base short and J 5 bases short, with 12 bases between. This chain links TRBV27 with TRBJ1-5, with D hard to call. The clonotype was recovered from a man in his late teens or twenties in good health. The sequenced sample consisted of blood. Here the CDR3 DNA reads TGTGCCAGCAGTTTATTGGGGAAGTGGGATCAGCCCCAGCATTTT. Encoded protein: CASSLLGKWDQPQHF.